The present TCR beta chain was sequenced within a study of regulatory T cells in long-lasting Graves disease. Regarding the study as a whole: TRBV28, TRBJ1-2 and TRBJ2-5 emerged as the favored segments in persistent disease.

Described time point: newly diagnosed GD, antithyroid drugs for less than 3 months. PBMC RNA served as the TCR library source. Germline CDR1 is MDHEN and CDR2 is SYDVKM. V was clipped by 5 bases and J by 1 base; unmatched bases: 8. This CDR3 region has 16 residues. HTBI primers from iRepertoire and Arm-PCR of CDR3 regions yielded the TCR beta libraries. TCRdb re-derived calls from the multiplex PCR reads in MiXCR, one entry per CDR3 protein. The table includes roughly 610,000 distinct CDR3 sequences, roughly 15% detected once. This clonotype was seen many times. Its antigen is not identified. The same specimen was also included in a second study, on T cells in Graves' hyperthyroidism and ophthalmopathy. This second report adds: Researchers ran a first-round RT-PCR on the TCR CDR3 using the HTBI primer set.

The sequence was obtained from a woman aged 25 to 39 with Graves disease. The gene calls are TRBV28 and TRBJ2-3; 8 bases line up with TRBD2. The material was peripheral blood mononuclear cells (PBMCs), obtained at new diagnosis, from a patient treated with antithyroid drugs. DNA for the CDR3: TGTGCCAGCAGTACCCGGACTAGCTCGGGCACAGATACGCAGTATTTT. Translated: CASSTRTSSGTDTQYF.